The rows below give T cell receptor beta chains drawn from one sample of a study of T cells in Graves' hyperthyroidism and ophthalmopathy. TCRdb reprocessed the multiplex PCR reads with MiXCR, giving one entry per CDR3 protein. The sample carries over 350,000 distinct CDR3 sequences, approximately 14% recorded once. Material: blood. Every receptor here comes from a man aged 18 to 29 with Graves' ophthalmopathy. Both conserved end residues are part of each CDR3. A D gene is named only where the DNA matches it firmly. Clone size is not always given. Where it is, it says once, few, many or a class for expanded clones.

j_call clone_size d_call v_call cdr3_aa cdr3_nt
TRBJ2-5 - - TRBV4-2 CASSQDYTETQYF TGTGCCAGCAGCCAAGATTATACAGAGACCCAGTACTTC
TRBJ2-4 - - TRBV15 CATSRVEGQNIQYF TGTGCCACCAGCAGAGTAGAGGGCCAAAACATTCAGTACTTC
TRBJ2-7 many TRBD1 TRBV27 CASTLGHGQDAYEQYF TGTGCCAGCACTCTAGGACACGGACAGGACGCCTACGAGCAGTACTTC
TRBJ1-2 many - TRBV11-1 CASSQDSDYGYTF TGTGCCAGCAGCCAGGACAGCGACTATGGCTACACCTTC
TRBJ2-7 many - TRBV4-1 CASSQGQGSYEQYF TGCGCCAGCAGCCAAGGGCAGGGTTCCTACGAGCAGTACTTC
TRBJ2-2 many - TRBV28 CASKGREDGELFF TGTGCCAGCAAGGGCAGGGAAGACGGGGAGCTGTTTTTT
TRBJ1-5 many - TRBV20-1 CSATSPGHGSPQHF TGCAGTGCCACATCTCCGGGACACGGTTCCCCCCAGCATTTT
TRBJ2-1 many - TRBV5-1 CASSWDQNNEQFF TGCGCCAGCAGCTGGGACCAAAACAATGAGCAGTTCTTC
TRBJ1-4 many TRBD1 TRBV7-9 CASSLVGDRVAVGTEKLFF TGTGCCAGCAGCTTAGTCGGGGACAGAGTCGCCGTTGGAACTGAAAAACTGTTTTTT
TRBJ1-5 many - TRBV7-2 CASSYQGHGNQPQHF TGTGCCAGCAGTTATCAGGGGCATGGCAATCAGCCCCAGCATTTT
TRBJ2-6 - - TRBV7-2 CASSRTTLITSSGANVLTF TGTGCCAGCAGCCGAACAACACTTATAACATCCTCTGGGGCCAACGTCCTGACTTTC
TRBJ2-2 many - TRBV12-3/TRBV12-4 CATLTGAGPNTGELFF TGTGCCACCTTAACAGGAGCGGGTCCGAACACCGGGGAGCTGTTTTTT
TRBJ2-5 many TRBD1 TRBV7-9 CASSYLGTGYQETQYF TGTGCCAGCAGCTACCTTGGGACAGGGTACCAAGAGACCCAGTACTTC
TRBJ2-7 - - TRBV20-1 CSARSGRQSAYEQYF TGCAGTGCTAGATCCGGGCGGCAGTCGGCCTACGAGCAGTACTTC
TRBJ2-7 many - TRBV9 CASSPGGGGRYEQYF TGTGCCAGCAGCCCAGGGGGAGGGGGCCGTTACGAGCAGTACTTC
TRBJ2-1 many - TRBV18 CASSRLSTYNEQFF TGTGCCAGCTCACGACTAAGTACCTACAATGAGCAGTTCTTC
TRBJ2-7 many TRBD1 TRBV7-9 CASKNRDRGRDEQYF TGTGCCAGCAAAAACCGGGACAGGGGGCGCGACGAGCAGTACTTC
TRBJ2-2 few TRBD1 TRBV30 CAWSVRDRDAGELFF TGTGCCTGGAGTGTAAGGGACAGGGATGCCGGGGAGCTGTTTTTT
TRBJ2-7 - TRBD1 TRBV10-2 CASSARDRAASYEQYF TGCGCCAGCAGTGCCCGGGACAGGGCGGCCTCCTACGAGCAGTACTTC
TRBJ2-5 many TRBD1 TRBV12-3/TRBV12-4 CASSLQGATQYF TGTGCCAGCAGTTTACAGGGGGCGACCCAGTACTTC
TRBJ1-3 many - TRBV11-2 CASRSSGNTIYF TGTGCCAGTCGAAGCAGTGGAAACACCATATATTTT
TRBJ2-2 many TRBD1 TRBV10-3 CAIGGQANTGELFF TGTGCCATCGGAGGACAGGCGAACACCGGGGAGCTGTTTTTT
TRBJ2-3 many - TRBV20-1 CSVPTGRTDTQYF TGCAGTGTTCCGACTGGGCGCACAGATACGCAGTATTTT
TRBJ2-5 few - TRBV5-8 CASSSGAPYQETQYF TGTGCCAGCAGCTCAGGGGCCCCCTACCAAGAGACCCAGTACTTC
TRBJ1-4 many - TRBV13 CASSLQPNEKLFF TGTGCCAGCAGCTTACAGCCTAATGAAAAACTGTTTTTT
TRBJ1-2 many - TRBV29-1 CSVEDPEYGYTF TGCAGCGTTGAAGATCCCGAATATGGCTACACCTTC
TRBJ2-5 many TRBD2 TRBV5-1 CASSPGLAGGLGETQYF TGCGCCAGCAGCCCTGGACTAGCGGGGGGGCTCGGAGAGACCCAGTACTTC
TRBJ2-7 many - TRBV5-6 CASSLGPAAPYEQYF TGTGCCAGCAGCTTGGGGCCAGCTGCCCCCTACGAGCAGTACTTC
TRBJ2-7 many - TRBV5-8 CASSLGGVSSYEQYF TGTGCCAGCAGCTTGGGGGGGGTCAGCTCCTACGAGCAGTACTTC
TRBJ1-2 - - TRBV25-1 CASSEKWGNVGNYGYTF TGTGCCAGCAGTGAAAAATGGGGGAACGTAGGGAACTATGGCTACACCTTC
TRBJ2-5 many - TRBV10-1 CASSGSSQETQYF TGCGCCAGCAGCGGGTCCTCCCAAGAGACCCAGTACTTC
TRBJ2-3 many TRBD2 TRBV7-4 CASSFVGLAITDTQYF TGTGCCAGCAGCTTTGTGGGACTAGCGATTACAGATACGCAGTATTTT
TRBJ2-2 many TRBD2 TRBV6-1 CASSRTSGGIGAGELFF TGTGCCAGCAGTAGGACTAGCGGGGGAATAGGGGCCGGGGAGCTGTTTTTT
TRBJ1-5 many TRBD1 TRBV6-1 CASSSYVGQGNQPQHF TGTGCCAGCAGTTCATACGTGGGACAGGGCAATCAGCCCCAGCATTTT
TRBJ2-7 few TRBD2 TRBV7-8 CASSLTASGYEQYF TGTGCCAGCAGCTTAACTGCTAGCGGCTACGAGCAGTACTTC
TRBJ2-2 many - TRBV12-3/TRBV12-4 CASSLRGDTGELFF TGTGCCAGCAGTTTGAGGGGGGACACCGGGGAGCTGTTTTTT
TRBJ2-1 many - TRBV7-2 CASSRWGDQKPEQFF TGTGCCAGCAGCCGCTGGGGGGACCAGAAACCTGAGCAGTTCTTC
TRBJ2-1 many TRBD1 TRBV3-1 CASSQVRTGFNEQFF TGTGCCAGCAGCCAAGTCAGGACAGGGTTCAATGAGCAGTTCTTC
TRBJ1-2 many - TRBV5-8 CASSVRVNYGYTF TGTGCCAGCAGCGTCAGGGTTAACTATGGCTACACCTTC
TRBJ2-2 many - TRBV7-3 CASSPRTGTGELFF TGTGCCAGCAGCCCTAGGACGGGCACCGGGGAGCTGTTTTTT
TRBJ2-3 few - TRBV11-3 CASSLDGGSYGDTDTQYF TGTGCCAGCAGCTTAGATGGTGGAAGTTACGGAGACACAGATACGCAGTATTTT
TRBJ2-2 few TRBD1 TRBV7-6 CASSSRGFVDTGELFF TGTGCCAGCAGCTCCAGGGGGTTTGTCGATACCGGGGAGCTGTTTTTT
TRBJ2-3 - - TRBV4-2 CASSQTLTGTLADTQYF TGTGCCAGCAGCCAAACGTTAACCGGGACTCTGGCAGATACGCAGTATTTT
TRBJ2-1 many - TRBV11-2 CASSSYTRSSYNEQFF TGTGCCAGCAGCTCCTATACCAGGAGCTCCTACAATGAGCAGTTCTTC
TRBJ2-3 many TRBD2 TRBV20-1 CSARDKASGRPWEYF TGCAGTGCTAGAGATAAGGCTAGCGGGCGTCCCTGGGAGTATTTT
TRBJ2-7 few - TRBV5-1 CASSLVQGAYPYEQYF TGCGCCAGCAGCTTGGTGCAGGGCGCATACCCTTACGAGCAGTACTTC